The sequence of this TCR beta chain was determined in a study of tissue T cells after allogeneic stem cell transplantation. Described time point: mouse harvest day 7 after allogeneic transplant. Tail vein injection delivered 10^7 T-cell-depleted bone marrow cells and 10^6 splenic CD5+ T cells. B6 (H2b) cells into BALB/c (H2d) mice; tissues taken at day 7 or 14. Study-wide results and limits: In patients and mice, blood and spleen missed much of tissue repertoire.

This clone is medium-sized within its sample. The antigen remains unidentified. Mouse names are used for the genes. The read terminates 1 residue ahead of where the CDR3 ends, so the germline J gene completes it. CDR3 length equals 12 residues. V was shortened by 8 bases and J by 0 bases, with 9 bases between the two germline ends. Germline loops: CDR1 GKSSPN, CDR2 SITVG. The data were produced by immunoSEQ multiplex PCR, yet TCRdb's version contains in-frame clones alone and is incomplete. Counted here are roughly 8,900 clones, about 50% occurring once; the ten biggest clones make up 6.5% to 7.5%. This TCR came from a female BALB/c mouse given C57BL/6 T cells with graft-versus-host disease after an allogeneic hematopoietic cell transplant. Sequenced input: gut tissue. The chain has TRBV31 and TRBJ2-3; perhaps D is TRBD1 or TRBD2 (5 bases each). The sequenced CDR3 bases are TGTGCCCTCGGGGGTAGTGCAGAAACGCTGTAT. Its protein product is CALGGSAETLY. The entire CDR3 protein reads CALGGSAETLYF.